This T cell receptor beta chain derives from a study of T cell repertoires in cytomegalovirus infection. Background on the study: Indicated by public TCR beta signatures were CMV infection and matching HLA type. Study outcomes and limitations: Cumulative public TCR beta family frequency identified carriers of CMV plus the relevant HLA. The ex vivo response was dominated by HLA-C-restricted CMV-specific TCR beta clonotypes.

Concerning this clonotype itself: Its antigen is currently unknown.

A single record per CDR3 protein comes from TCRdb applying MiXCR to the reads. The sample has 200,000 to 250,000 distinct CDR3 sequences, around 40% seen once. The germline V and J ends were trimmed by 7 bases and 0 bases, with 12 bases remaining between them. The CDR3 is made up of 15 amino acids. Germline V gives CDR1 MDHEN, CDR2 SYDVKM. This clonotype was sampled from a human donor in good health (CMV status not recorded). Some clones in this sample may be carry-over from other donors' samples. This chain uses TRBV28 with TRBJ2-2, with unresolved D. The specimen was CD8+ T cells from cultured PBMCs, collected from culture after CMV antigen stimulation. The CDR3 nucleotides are TGTGCCAGCACCTCGAGGAGCGCGAACACCGGGGAGCTGTTTTTT. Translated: CASTSRSANTGELFF. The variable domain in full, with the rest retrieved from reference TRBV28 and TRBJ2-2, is DVKVTQSSRYLVKRTGEKVFLECVQDMDHENMFWYRQDPGLGLRLIYFSYDVKMKEKGDIPEGYSVSREKKERFSLILESASTNQTSMYLCASTSRSANTGELFFGEGSRLTVL.